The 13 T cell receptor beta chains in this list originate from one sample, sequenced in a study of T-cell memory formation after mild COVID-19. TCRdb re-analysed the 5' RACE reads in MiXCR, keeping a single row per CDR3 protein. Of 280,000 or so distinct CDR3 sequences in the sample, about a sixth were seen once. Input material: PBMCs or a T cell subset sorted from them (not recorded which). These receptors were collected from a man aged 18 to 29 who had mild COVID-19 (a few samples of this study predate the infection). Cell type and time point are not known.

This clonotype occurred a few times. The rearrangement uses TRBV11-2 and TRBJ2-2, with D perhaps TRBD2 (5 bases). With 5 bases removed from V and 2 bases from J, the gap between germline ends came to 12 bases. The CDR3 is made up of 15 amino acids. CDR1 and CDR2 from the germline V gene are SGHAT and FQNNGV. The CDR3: CASSARPSNTGELFF. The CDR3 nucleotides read TGTGCCAGCAGCGCCCGACCTAGCAACACCGGGGAGCTGTTTTTT.

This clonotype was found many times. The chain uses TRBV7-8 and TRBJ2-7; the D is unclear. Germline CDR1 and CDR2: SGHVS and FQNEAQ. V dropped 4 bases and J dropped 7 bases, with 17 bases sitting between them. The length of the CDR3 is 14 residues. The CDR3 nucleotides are TGTGCCAGCAGCTCGGGCGTAGGGCAATTTGAGCAGTACGTC. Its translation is CASSSGVGQFEQYV.

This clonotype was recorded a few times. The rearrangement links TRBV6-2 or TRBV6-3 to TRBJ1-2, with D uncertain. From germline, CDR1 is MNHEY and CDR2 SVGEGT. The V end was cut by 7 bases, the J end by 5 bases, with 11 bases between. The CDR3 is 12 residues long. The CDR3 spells CASIPSGYGYTF. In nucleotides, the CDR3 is TGTGCCAGCATCCCGTCGGGGTATGGCTACACCTTC.

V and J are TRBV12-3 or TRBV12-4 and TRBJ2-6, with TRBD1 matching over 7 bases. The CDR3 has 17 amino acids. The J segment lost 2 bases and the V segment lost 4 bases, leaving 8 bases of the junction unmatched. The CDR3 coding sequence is TGTGCCAGCAGTTCGTCGCTGCAGGGGGCTGGGGCCAACGTCCTGACTTTC. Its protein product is CASSSSLQGAGANVLTF.

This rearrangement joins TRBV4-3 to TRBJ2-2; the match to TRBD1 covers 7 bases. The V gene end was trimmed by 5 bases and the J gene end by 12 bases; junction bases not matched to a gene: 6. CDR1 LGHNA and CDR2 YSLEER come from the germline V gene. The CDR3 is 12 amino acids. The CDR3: CASSSPDRKLFF. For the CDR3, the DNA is TGCGCCAGCAGCTCCCCGGACAGGAAGCTGTTTTTT.

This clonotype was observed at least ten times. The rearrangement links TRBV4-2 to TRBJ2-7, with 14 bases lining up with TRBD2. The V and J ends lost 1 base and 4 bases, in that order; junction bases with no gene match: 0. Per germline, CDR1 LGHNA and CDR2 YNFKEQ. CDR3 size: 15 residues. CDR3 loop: CASSQGLAGGYEQYF. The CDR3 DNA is TGTGCCAGCAGCCAAGGACTAGCGGGGGGGTACGAGCAGTACTTC.

The CDR3 region has the DNA TGTGCCAGCTCACCACGGATGGTGACCCTGGCTTTCTTT. As protein: CASSPRMVTLAFF. J is TRBJ1-1 and V is TRBV18; D gene ambiguous. Germline CDR1 and CDR2: KGHSH and LQKENI. The CDR3 is 13 residues long. Deletions cut 1 base from V and 11 bases from J, with 14 bases between.

The CDR3 reads CASRLGTSGAEQYF. In nucleotides, the CDR3 is TGTGCCAGCAGACTCGGGACGAGCGGAGCCGAGCAGTACTTC. This sequence joins TRBV2 and TRBJ2-7; either TRBD1 or TRBD2 may supply D (5 bases each). Per germline, CDR1 SNHLY and CDR2 FYNNEI. V was pared by 6 bases and J by 6 bases, with 18 bases between. The CDR3 sequence is 14 residues long.

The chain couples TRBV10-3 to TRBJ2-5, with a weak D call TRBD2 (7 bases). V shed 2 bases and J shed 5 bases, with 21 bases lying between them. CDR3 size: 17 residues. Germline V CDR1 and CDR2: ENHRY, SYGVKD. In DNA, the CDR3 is TGTGCCATCAGTGAGGTGGGGGGGGCTACCTCATATGAGACCCAGTACTTC. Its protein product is CAISEVGGATSYETQYF.

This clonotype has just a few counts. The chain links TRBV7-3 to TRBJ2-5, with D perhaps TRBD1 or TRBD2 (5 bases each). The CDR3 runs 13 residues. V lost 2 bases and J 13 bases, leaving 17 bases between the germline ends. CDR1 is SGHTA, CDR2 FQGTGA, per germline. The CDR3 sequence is CASSLGYGTPRYF. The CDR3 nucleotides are TGTGCCAGCAGCTTAGGGTACGGGACCCCCAGGTACTTC.

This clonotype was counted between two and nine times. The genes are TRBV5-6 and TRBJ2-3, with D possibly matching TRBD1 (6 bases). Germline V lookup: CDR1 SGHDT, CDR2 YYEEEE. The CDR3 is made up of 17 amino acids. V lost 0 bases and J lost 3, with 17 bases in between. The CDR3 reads CASSLGPGTPRTDTQYF. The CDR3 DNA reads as TGTGCCAGCAGCTTGGGCCCCGGGACACCGAGGACAGATACGCAGTATTTT.

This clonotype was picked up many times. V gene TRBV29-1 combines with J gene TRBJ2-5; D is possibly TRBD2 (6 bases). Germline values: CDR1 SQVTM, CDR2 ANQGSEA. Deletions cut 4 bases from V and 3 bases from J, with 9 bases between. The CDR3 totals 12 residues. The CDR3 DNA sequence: TGCAGCGTTGTCCCGGGGGAAGAGACCCAGTACTTC. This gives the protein CSVVPGEETQYF.

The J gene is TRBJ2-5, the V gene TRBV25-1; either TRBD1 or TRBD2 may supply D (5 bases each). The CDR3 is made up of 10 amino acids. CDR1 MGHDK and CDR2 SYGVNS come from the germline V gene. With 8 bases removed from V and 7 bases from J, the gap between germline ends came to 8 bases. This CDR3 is CASSRGTQYF. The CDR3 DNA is TGTGCCAGCTCGAGGGGGACCCAGTACTTC.